This is a list of T cell receptor beta chains from one sample in a study of blood T cell repertoires in COVID-19. The repertoire was sequenced with immunoSEQ multiplex PCR; TCRdb's copy has only in-frame clones and lacks some. The table lists some 150,000 clones, 75% to 85% of them singletons. Sequenced material: peripheral blood. These receptors originate from a human donor with acute or convalescent COVID-19. The donor label of this sample is uncertain. CDR3s include the opening cysteine and the closing phenylalanine or tryptophan. The D gene is left open where the match is weak.

cdr3_aa: CASSVNGGGEADTEAFF; j_call: TRBJ1-1; v_call: TRBV21-1; d_call: NA
cdr3_aa: CASSEPRPGTGNYGYTF; j_call: TRBJ1-2; v_call: TRBV6-1; d_call: TRBD1
cdr3_aa: CASSTNLGGEQYF; j_call: TRBJ2-7; v_call: TRBV9; d_call: NA
cdr3_aa: CASSLKQNYGYTF; j_call: TRBJ1-2; v_call: TRBV5-1; d_call: NA
cdr3_aa: CASSRAPQGRLNQPQHF; j_call: TRBJ1-5; v_call: TRBV19; d_call: NA
cdr3_aa: CASSPKDRGHEQYF; j_call: TRBJ2-7; v_call: TRBV7-9; d_call: TRBD1
cdr3_aa: CASSRGGNQPQHF; j_call: TRBJ1-5; v_call: TRBV27; d_call: NA
cdr3_aa: CASSLHRQGARGYTF; j_call: TRBJ1-2; v_call: TRBV7-2; d_call: TRBD1
cdr3_aa: CASSPDFGGTDTQYF; j_call: TRBJ2-3; v_call: TRBV7-3; d_call: NA
cdr3_aa: CATSRLDRGARETQYF; j_call: TRBJ2-5; v_call: TRBV15; d_call: NA
cdr3_aa: CASSPTGGPEAFF; j_call: TRBJ1-1; v_call: TRBV13; d_call: TRBD1
cdr3_aa: CASSPVDSNTEAFF; j_call: TRBJ1-1; v_call: TRBV18; d_call: NA
cdr3_aa: CSVEPSGGSDTQYF; j_call: TRBJ2-3; v_call: TRBV29-1; d_call: TRBD2
cdr3_aa: CASSVSASGGVVTQYF; j_call: TRBJ2-3; v_call: TRBV9; d_call: TRBD2
cdr3_aa: CASSPNWEANYGYTF; j_call: TRBJ1-2; v_call: TRBV18; d_call: NA
cdr3_aa: CASSLQATVSPDGELFF; j_call: TRBJ2-2; v_call: TRBV5-1; d_call: NA